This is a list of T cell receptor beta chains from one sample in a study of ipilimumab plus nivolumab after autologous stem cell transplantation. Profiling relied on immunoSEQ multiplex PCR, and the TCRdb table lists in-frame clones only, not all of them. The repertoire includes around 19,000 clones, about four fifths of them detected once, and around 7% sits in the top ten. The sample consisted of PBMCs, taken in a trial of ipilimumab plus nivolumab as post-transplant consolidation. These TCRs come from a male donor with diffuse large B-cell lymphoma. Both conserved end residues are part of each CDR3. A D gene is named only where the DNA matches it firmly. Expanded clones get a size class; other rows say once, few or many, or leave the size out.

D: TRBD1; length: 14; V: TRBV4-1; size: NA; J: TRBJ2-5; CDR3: CASSPWTGQETQYF; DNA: TGCGCCAGCAGCCCATGGACAGGGCAAGAGACCCAGTACTTC
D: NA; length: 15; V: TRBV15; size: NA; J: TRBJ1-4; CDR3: CATSRGRRTAEKLFF; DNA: TGTGCCACCAGCAGAGGCCGGCGGACAGCCGAAAAACTGTTTTTT
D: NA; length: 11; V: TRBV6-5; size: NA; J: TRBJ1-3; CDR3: CASREGNTIYF; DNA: TGTGCCAGCAGGGAGGGAAACACCATATATTTT
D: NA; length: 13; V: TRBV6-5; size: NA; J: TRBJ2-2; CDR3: CASSRTSAGELFF; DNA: TGTGCCAGCAGTCGGACATCTGCCGGGGAGCTGTTTTTT
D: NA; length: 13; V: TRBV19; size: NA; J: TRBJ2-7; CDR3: CASSFGVGYEQYF; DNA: TGTGCCAGTAGTTTCGGGGTGGGGTACGAGCAGTACTTC
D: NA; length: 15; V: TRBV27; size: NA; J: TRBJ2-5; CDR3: CAASLTLRGEETQYF; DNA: TGTGCAGCAAGCTTAACCCTGCGGGGTGAGGAGACCCAGTACTTC
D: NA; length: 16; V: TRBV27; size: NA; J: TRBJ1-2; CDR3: CASSYGEGFGNYGYTF; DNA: TGTGCCAGCAGTTACGGGGAGGGTTTTGGGAACTATGGCTACACCTTC
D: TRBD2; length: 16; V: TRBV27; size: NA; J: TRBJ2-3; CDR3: CASSLGGGGAGDTQYF; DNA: TGTGCCAGCAGTTTAGGCGGCGGGGGAGCGGGGGATACGCAGTATTTT
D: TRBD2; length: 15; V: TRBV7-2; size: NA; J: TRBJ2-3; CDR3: CASRDRGGQADTQYF; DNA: TGTGCCAGCAGGGATCGGGGGGGCCAAGCAGATACGCAGTATTTT
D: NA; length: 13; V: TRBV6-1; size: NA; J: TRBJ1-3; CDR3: CASTPLSGNTIYF; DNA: TGTGCCAGCACCCCCCTCTCTGGAAACACCATATATTTT
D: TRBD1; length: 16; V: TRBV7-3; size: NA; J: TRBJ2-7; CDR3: CASSLESGQSPYEQYF; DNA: TGTGCCAGCAGCTTAGAATCGGGACAGAGCCCCTACGAGCAGTACTTC
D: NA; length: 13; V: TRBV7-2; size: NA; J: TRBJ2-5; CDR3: CASSRSVQETQYF; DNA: TGTGCCAGCAGCCGTAGTGTCCAAGAGACCCAGTACTTC
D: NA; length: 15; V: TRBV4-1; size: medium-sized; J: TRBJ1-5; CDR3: CASSLRTANNQPQHF; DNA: TGCGCCAGCAGCCTAAGGACAGCTAACAATCAGCCCCAGCATTTT
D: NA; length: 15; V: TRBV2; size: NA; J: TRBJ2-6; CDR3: CASSRGGSGANVLTF; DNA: TGTGCCAGCAGTAGGGGAGGATCCGGGGCCAACGTCCTGACTTTC
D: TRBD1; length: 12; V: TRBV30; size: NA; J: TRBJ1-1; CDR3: CAGRTGGVEAFF; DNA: TGTGCCGGAAGGACAGGGGGCGTTGAAGCTTTCTTT
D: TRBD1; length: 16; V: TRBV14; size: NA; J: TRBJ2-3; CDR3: CASSPYRGPRENTQYF; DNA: TGTGCCAGCAGCCCGTACAGGGGGCCCCGCGAGAATACGCAGTATTTT
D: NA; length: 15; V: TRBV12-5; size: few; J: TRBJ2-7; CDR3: CASGWPEEALDEQYF; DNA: TGTGCTAGTGGTTGGCCAGAGGAGGCTCTGGACGAGCAGTACTTC
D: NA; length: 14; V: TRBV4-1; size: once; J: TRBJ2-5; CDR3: CASSPAGAEETQYF; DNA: TGCGCCAGCAGCCCAGCAGGGGCCGAAGAGACCCAGTACTTC
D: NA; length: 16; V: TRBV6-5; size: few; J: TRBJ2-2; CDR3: CASSSDPGIYTGELFF; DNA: TGTGCCAGCAGTTCCGATCCGGGGATATACACCGGGGAGCTGTTTTTT
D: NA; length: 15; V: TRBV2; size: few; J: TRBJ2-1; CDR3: CASSESGSEWDEQFF; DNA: TGTGCCAGCAGTGAATCCGGGAGTGAGTGGGATGAGCAGTTCTTC
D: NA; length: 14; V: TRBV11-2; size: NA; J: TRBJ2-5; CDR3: CASSSRDIKETQYF; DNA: TGTGCCAGCAGCTCTAGGGACATCAAAGAGACCCAGTACTTC
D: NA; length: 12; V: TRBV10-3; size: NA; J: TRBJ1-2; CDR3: CAISESVGGYTF; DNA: TGTGCCATCAGTGAGTCAGTTGGCGGCTACACCTTC
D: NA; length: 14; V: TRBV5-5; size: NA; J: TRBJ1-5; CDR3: CASSGTYSNQPQHF; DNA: TGTGCCAGCAGCGGAACATATAGCAATCAGCCCCAGCATTTT
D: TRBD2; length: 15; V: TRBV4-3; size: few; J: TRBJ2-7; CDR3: CASSQELAGMGEQYF; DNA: TGCGCCAGCAGCCAAGAACTAGCGGGGATGGGCGAGCAGTACTTC
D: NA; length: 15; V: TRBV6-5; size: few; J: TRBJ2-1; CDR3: CASSYPGVPDNEQFF; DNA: TGTGCCAGCAGTTACCCCGGCGTTCCGGACAATGAGCAGTTCTTC
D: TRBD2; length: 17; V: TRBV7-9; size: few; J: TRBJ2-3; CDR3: CASSPRLAGVPRNTQYF; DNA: TGTGCCAGCAGCCCCCGACTAGCGGGGGTTCCTCGGAATACGCAGTATTTT
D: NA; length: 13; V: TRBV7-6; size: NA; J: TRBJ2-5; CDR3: CASSLGRQETQYF; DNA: TGTGCCAGCAGTCTCGGTAGGCAAGAGACCCAGTACTTC
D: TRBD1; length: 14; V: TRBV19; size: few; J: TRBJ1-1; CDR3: CASSIGQVNTEAFF; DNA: TGTGCCAGTAGTATTGGACAGGTGAACACTGAAGCTTTCTTT
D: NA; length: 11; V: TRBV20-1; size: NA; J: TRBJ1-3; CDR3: CSAHRRNTIYF; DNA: TGCAGTGCACACAGACGAAACACCATATATTTT
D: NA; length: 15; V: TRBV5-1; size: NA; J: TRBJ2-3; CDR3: CASHRFYTSTDTQYF; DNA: TGCGCCAGCCATCGGTTCTACACTAGCACAGATACGCAGTATTTT
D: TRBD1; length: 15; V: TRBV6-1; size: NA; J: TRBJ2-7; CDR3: CASREPGQGAYEQYF; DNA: TGTGCCAGCAGGGAACCGGGACAGGGGGCTTACGAGCAGTACTTC
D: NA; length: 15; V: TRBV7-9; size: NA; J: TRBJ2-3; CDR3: CASSFGVPDTDTQYF; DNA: TGTGCCAGCAGCTTCGGGGTCCCAGACACAGATACGCAGTATTTT